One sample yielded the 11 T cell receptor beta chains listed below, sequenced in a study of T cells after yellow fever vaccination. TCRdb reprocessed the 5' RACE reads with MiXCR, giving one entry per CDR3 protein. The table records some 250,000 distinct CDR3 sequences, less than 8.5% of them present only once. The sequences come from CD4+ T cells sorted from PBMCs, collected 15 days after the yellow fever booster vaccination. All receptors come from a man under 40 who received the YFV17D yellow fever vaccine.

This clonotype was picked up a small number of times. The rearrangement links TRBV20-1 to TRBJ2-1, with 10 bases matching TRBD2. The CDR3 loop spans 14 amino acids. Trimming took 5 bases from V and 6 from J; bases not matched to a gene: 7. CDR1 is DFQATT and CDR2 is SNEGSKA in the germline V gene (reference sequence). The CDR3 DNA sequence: TGCAGTGCTGGTGATGCTAGCGGGAGCAATGAGCAGTTCTTC. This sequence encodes CSAGDASGSNEQFF.

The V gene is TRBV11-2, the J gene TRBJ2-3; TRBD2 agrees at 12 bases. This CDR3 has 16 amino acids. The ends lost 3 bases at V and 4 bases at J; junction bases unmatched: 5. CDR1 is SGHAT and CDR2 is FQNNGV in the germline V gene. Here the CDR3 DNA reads TGTGCCAGCAGCTTGGTGGCTAGCGGGAGGGCAGATACGCAGTATTTT. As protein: CASSLVASGRADTQYF.

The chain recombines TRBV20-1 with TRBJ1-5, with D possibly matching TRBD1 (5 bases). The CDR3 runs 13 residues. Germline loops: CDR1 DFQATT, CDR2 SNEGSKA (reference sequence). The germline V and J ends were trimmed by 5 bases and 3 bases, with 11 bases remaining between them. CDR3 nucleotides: TGCAGTGCTTTTTCGACAGTCAATCAGCCCCAGCATTTT. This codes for CSAFSTVNQPQHF.

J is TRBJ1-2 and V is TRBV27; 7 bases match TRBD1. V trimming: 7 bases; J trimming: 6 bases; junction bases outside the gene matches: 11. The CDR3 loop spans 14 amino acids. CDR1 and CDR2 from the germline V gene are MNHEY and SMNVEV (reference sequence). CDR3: CASNSGGQGDGYTF. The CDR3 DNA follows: TGTGCCAGCAATTCGGGGGGGCAGGGGGATGGCTACACCTTC.

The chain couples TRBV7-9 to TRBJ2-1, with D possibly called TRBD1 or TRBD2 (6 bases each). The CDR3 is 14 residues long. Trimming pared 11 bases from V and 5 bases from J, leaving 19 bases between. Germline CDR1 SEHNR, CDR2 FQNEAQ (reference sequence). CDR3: CASPGGGNNNEQFF. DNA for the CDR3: TGTGCCTCTCCCGGGGGCGGGAACAACAATGAGCAGTTCTTC.

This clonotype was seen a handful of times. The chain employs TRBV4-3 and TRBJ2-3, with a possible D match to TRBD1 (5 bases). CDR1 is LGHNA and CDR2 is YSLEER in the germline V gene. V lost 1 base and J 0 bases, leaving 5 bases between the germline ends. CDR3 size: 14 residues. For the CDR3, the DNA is TGCGCCAGCAGCCAAGCAGGGAGCACAGATACGCAGTATTTT. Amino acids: CASSQAGSTDTQYF.

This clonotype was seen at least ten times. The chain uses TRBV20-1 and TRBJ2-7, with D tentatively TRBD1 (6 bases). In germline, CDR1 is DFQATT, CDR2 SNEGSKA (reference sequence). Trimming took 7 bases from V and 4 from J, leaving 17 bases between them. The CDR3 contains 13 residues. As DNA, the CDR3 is TGCAGTGTTTACTACAGGGAGAGGTACGAGCAGTACTTC. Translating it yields CSVYYRERYEQYF.

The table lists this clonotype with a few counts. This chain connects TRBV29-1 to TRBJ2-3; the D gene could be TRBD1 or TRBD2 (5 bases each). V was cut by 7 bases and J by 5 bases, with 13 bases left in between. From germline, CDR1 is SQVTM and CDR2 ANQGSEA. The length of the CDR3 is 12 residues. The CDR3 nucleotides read TGCAGCGGGGACCGGGCGGAAGATACGCAGTATTTT. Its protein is CSGDRAEDTQYF.

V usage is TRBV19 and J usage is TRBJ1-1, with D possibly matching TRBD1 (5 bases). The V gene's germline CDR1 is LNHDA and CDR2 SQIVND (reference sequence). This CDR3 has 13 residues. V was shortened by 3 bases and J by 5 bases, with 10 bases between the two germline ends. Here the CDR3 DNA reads TGTGCCAGTAGTATGAGAGGGGAAACTGAAGCTTTCTTT. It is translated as CASSMRGETEAFF.

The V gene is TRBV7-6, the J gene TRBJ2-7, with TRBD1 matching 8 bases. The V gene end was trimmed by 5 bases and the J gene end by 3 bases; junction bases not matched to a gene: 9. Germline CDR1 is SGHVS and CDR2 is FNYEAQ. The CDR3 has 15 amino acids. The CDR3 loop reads CASSPSGTGFYEQYF. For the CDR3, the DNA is TGTGCCAGCAGCCCATCCGGGACAGGCTTCTACGAGCAGTACTTC.

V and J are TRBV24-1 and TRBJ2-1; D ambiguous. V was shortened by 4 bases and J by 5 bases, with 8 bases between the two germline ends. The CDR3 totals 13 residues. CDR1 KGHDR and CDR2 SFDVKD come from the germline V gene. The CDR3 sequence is CATSEAVNNEQFF. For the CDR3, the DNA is TGTGCCACCAGTGAGGCGGTAAACAATGAGCAGTTCTTC.